This entry concerns a single T cell receptor (beta chain). The data are from a study of long-term antiretroviral therapy in people with HIV. The V gene's germline CDR1 is SGHNT and CDR2 YYREEE (reference sequence). The CDR3 consists of 13 residues. Run at survey level, the immunoSEQ assay was version v3.0. TCRdb's table, derived via immunoSEQ multiplex PCR, lists solely in-frame clones and lacks some. Of about 25,000 clones in the sample, 75% to 85% were seen once. The sequenced sample was unsorted PBMCs, obtained 2.9 years after starting antiretroviral therapy. The TCR sequence derives from a man aged 45-60 years with HIV. This chain joins TRBV5-4 and TRBJ2-5; D assignment may be TRBD1 or TRBD2 (5 bases each). The end of the DNA fits TRBJ2-7 better, so the J call may be wrong. CDR3 in amino acids: CASSSMGAYEQYF. The CDR3 DNA reads TGTGCCAGCAGCTCGATGGGGGCCTACGAGCAGTACTTC.